These 21 T cell receptor beta chains were all obtained from the same sample, sequenced in a study of cytomegalovirus exposure and HLA in healthy donors (dated by TCRdb to the late 2010s). Receptors were amplified or captured by the immunoSEQ multiplex PCR assay. A mixture of 60 forward primers for TCR Vbeta segments and 13 reverse primers for TCR Jbeta segments was used in the multiplex PCR. Not all clones reach the TCRdb copy of this immuneACCESS table, which keeps in-frame sequences only. Checked studies attribute under half of the gap to unresolved V genes and leave the rest unexplained. This sample comprises 90,000 to 120,000 clones, more than 75% of them detected only once. The leading ten clones occupy 2% to 3% of the sample. Input material: PBMCs. Source of these receptors: a man aged 25 to 40 in good health and CMV-seropositive.

Only one count was recorded for this clone. The chain has TRBV10-3 and TRBJ1-2, with D perhaps matching TRBD1 (5 bases). Germline CDR1 reads ENHRY; CDR2 reads SYGVKD. CDR3 length: 12 residues. V was cut by 4 bases and J by 8 bases, with 11 bases left in between. The CDR3 DNA sequence: TGTGCCATCAGTGGGGGGGGACGGGGCTACACCTTC. This encodes CAISGGGRGYTF.

The genes are TRBV5-1 and TRBJ1-2, with a possible D match to TRBD1 (6 bases). Deletions cut 0 bases from V and 6 bases from J, with 12 bases between. Germline CDR1 reads SGHRS; CDR2 reads YFSETQ. This CDR3 is 14 amino acids long. This CDR3 is CASSLVAGEHGYTF. The CDR3 DNA sequence: TGCGCCAGCAGCTTGGTAGCAGGGGAACATGGCTACACCTTC.

Concerning this clone itself: The junction departs from the called germline gene at one end, perhaps through a read error. This chain joins TRBV27 and TRBJ2-6, with a weak D call TRBD1 (5 bases). Per the germline V gene, CDR1 is MNHEY and CDR2 is SMNVEV (reference sequence). The CDR3 contains 15 residues. The CDR3 region is CASSSLLSGANGLTF. As DNA, the CDR3 is TGTGCCAGCAGTTCCCTCCTCTCTGGGGCCAACGGCCTGACTTTC.

A remark on this clone: In this CDR3 the conserved last residue, phenylalanine or tryptophan, is missing, so a read error is likely. The DNA of the CDR3 is TGTGCCAGCAGCTTACCGGGACAGGGACACGGAAACTCCTATGGCTACACCCTC. Translated: CASSLPGQGHGNSYGYTL. This chain joins TRBV5-6 and TRBJ1-2; TRBD1 agrees at 9 bases. Trimming cost V 2 bases and J 4 bases; bases outside gene matches: 15. The CDR3 runs to 18 residues. Per the germline V gene, CDR1 is SGHDT and CDR2 is YYEEEE.

The chain recombines TRBV5-5 with TRBJ1-5, with TRBD1 matching 9 bases. Germline V CDR1 and CDR2: SGHKS, YYEKEE (reference sequence). This CDR3 region has 16 residues. Trimming at V came to 2 bases and at J to 0 bases, leaving 3 bases not matched to a gene. The CDR3 DNA sequence: TGTGCCAGCAGCTTAGGGGACAGGGCTAGCAATCAGCCCCAGCATTTT. Its protein is CASSLGDRASNQPQHF.

The chain recombines TRBV4-1 with TRBJ1-1, with a weak D call TRBD1 (5 bases). Germline V gene data show CDR1 as MGHRA and CDR2 as YSYEKL. There are 14 residues in the CDR3. With 2 bases removed from V and 1 base from J, the gap between germline ends came to 8 bases. The CDR3 DNA is TGCGCCAGCAGCCAACGGGGGGGGAACACTGAAGCTTTCTTT. As protein: CASSQRGGNTEAFF.

The gene calls are TRBV4-1 and TRBJ2-3; 7 bases are shared with TRBD2. The CDR3 is 15 residues long. The germline CDR1 and CDR2 sequences are MGHRA and YSYEKL. V shed 3 bases and J 2 bases; nucleotides not matched to a gene: 5. The CDR3 nucleotides are TGCGCCAGCAGCCACGCTAGCGGCAACACAGATACGCAGTATTTT. Amino acid sequence: CASSHASGNTDTQYF.

The rearrangement links TRBV27 to TRBJ2-4; TRBD1 might be the D (6 bases). The V end lost 0 bases, the J end lost 12 bases, and 12 bases lay between the germline ends. This CDR3 contains 13 residues. Germline CDR1 and CDR2: MNHEY and SMNVEV (reference sequence). The CDR3 DNA reads TGTGCCAGCAGTTTATCCCGGTTGGACAGTCAGTACTTC. This codes for CASSLSRLDSQYF.

V gene TRBV7-2 combines with J gene TRBJ1-6; no clear D gene. Germline CDR1 is SGHTA and CDR2 is FQGNSA. V was trimmed by 5 bases and J by 4 bases, leaving 15 bases between them. The CDR3 extends over 16 amino acids. The CDR3 DNA reads TGTGCCAGCAGCCTGTGGGCTGGGCCTTATAATTCACCCCTCCACTTT. Translating gives CASSLWAGPYNSPLHF.

The chain has TRBV10-3 and TRBJ2-3; 11 bases map to TRBD2. The CDR3 spans 17 residues. CDR1 and CDR2 from the germline V gene are ENHRY and SYGVKD. V was pared by 4 bases and J by 2 bases, with 8 bases of the junction left unmatched. CDR3 protein: CAISGIFSGGDTDTQYF. The CDR3 nucleotides read TGTGCCATCAGTGGGATATTTAGCGGGGGGGACACAGATACGCAGTATTTT.

The V and J genes are TRBV6-5 and TRBJ2-7; possible D gene TRBD1, 6 bases. Germline V lookup: CDR1 MNHEY, CDR2 SVGAGI. Trimming stripped 0 bases from V and 0 bases from J, with 12 bases between. The CDR3 runs to 16 residues. The CDR3 is CASSYSSWDNSYEQYF. DNA of the CDR3: TGTGCCAGCAGTTACTCAAGTTGGGACAACTCCTACGAGCAGTACTTC.

Remarks on this clone: Other nucleotide sequences from this sample produce the same CDR3. This rearrangement joins TRBV7-9 to TRBJ2-3; weak D call: TRBD2 (6 bases). Germline-derived CDR1 and CDR2 are SEHNR and FQNEAQ (reference sequence). The length of the CDR3 is 16 residues. V was shortened by 2 bases and J by 1 base, with 13 bases between the two germline ends. The CDR3 loop is CASSLTGGVGTDTQYF. For the CDR3, the DNA is TGTGCCAGCAGCTTAACTGGCGGGGTGGGCACAGATACGCAGTATTTT.

The gene calls are TRBV11-2 and TRBJ2-5, with 9 bases aligning to TRBD2. CDR1 is SGHAT and CDR2 is FQNNGV in the germline V gene. This CDR3 has 15 amino acids. V lost 2 bases and J lost 5; bases outside the gene matches: 6. DNA of the CDR3: TGTGCCAGCAGCTTACGAGCGGGGGGCGTCGAGACCCAGTACTTC. Its translation: CASSLRAGGVETQYF. Drawing the rest from reference TRBV11-2 and TRBJ2-5, the complete variable domain is EAGVAQSPRYKIIEKRQSVAFWCNPISGHATLYWYQQILGQGPKLLIQFQNNGVVDDSQLPKDRFSAERLKGVDSTLKIQPAKLEDSAVYLCASSLRAGGVETQYFGPGTRLLVL.

The V and J genes are TRBV2 and TRBJ2-1, with 9 bases that match TRBD2. V shed 6 bases and J 14 bases; nucleotides not matched to a gene: 2. Germline CDR1 SNHLY, CDR2 FYNNEI. CDR3 length equals 10 residues. CDR3: CASSLAGKFF. In DNA, the CDR3 is TGTGCCAGCAGCCTAGCGGGGAAGTTCTTC.

The chain joins TRBV4-1 to TRBJ2-7; weak D call: TRBD1 (5 bases). V lost 0 bases and J 6 bases, leaving 15 bases between the germline ends. This CDR3 has 15 amino acids. Germline CDR1 is MGHRA and CDR2 is YSYEKL. The CDR3: CASSQDPGITAEQYF. The DNA for the CDR3 is TGCGCCAGCAGCCAAGATCCAGGGATCACCGCCGAGCAGTACTTC.

The V and J genes are TRBV10-1 and TRBJ2-3; 7 bases match TRBD2. With V trimmed by 5 bases and J by 2 bases, 4 bases remained unmatched. CDR3 length: 14 residues. CDR1 and CDR2 (germline): WNHNN, SYGVQD (reference sequence). Written as DNA, the CDR3 is TGCGCCAGCAGTCTTCGGGGGGTCACAGATACGCAGTATTTT. Protein: CASSLRGVTDTQYF.

J is TRBJ1-2 and V is TRBV19; D not certain. Germline V CDR1 and CDR2: LNHDA, SQIVND (reference sequence). V was trimmed by 3 bases and J by 3 bases, leaving 8 bases between them. CDR3 length: 13 amino acids. For the CDR3, the DNA is TGTGCCAGTAGTATCGCAGGCGACTATGGCTACACCTTC. It translates to CASSIAGDYGYTF.

This clone has only a few counts. One end of the junction varies from germline; a read error may be responsible. The chain joins TRBV4-2 to TRBJ1-2; 7 bases map to TRBD1. The CDR3 runs 12 residues. Germline V gene lookup returns CDR1 LGHNA and CDR2 YNFKEQ. The CDR3 is CASSQVTDRLVF. CDR3 sequence (DNA): TGTGCCAGCAGCCAAGTCACGGACAGGCTCGTCTTC.

This clone was seen a single time. V gene TRBV5-1 combines with J gene TRBJ1-2; D might be TRBD1 (5 bases). This CDR3 is 13 amino acids long. The V gene's germline CDR1 is SGHRS and CDR2 YFSETQ. The V end was cut by 4 bases, the J end by 7 bases, with 14 bases between. DNA of the CDR3: TGCGCCAGCAGCCCCGAAGGGGCAGGTGGCTACACCTTC. Protein product: CASSPEGAGGYTF.

The chain carries TRBV11-2 and TRBJ1-1, with D possibly matching TRBD1 (5 bases). The CDR3 length is 12 residues. Per the germline V gene, CDR1 is SGHAT and CDR2 is FQNNGV. The ends were cut back, 8 bases at V and 4 bases at J, with 11 bases in the middle. The CDR3 region is CASRTGGTEAFF. CDR3 DNA sequence: TGTGCCAGCCGCACGGGGGGCACTGAAGCTTTCTTT.

The rearrangement links TRBV18 to TRBJ2-1; the match to TRBD1 covers 7 bases. The germline CDR1 and CDR2 sequences are KGHSH and LQKENI. With 2 bases clipped from V and 4 bases from J, the junction kept 5 bases outside the gene matches. The CDR3 contains 15 residues. CDR3: CASSPGTGDYNEQFF. In DNA, the CDR3 is TGTGCCAGCTCACCAGGCACAGGGGATTACAATGAGCAGTTCTTC.